This TCR beta chain appears in the sequencing data of a study of blood T cells in healthy people across ages. The CDR3 contains 16 residues. CDR1 MGHRA and CDR2 YSYEKL come from the germline V gene. V lost 0 bases, J lost 4 bases, and 10 bases lay in between. There were healthy Caucasian individuals from Russia, aged about 6 to 90, serving as donors. Roughly 10 milliliters of peripheral blood were drawn from each donor into EDTA-treated tubes. This clonotype was recorded a few times. What it binds is unknown. For the second PCR, which ran for about 7 to 11 cycles, a sample-barcoded 5' primer and a J-beta primer mix were used. TCRdb itself ran the 5' RACE reads through MiXCR, one entry per CDR3 protein. The sample lists roughly 900,000 distinct CDR3 sequences, 45% to 50% occurring once. Study-level findings and limits: Any changes in expanded clonotypes were possibly confounded, as donor CMV status remained unknown.

The TCR was taken from a man between 25 and 39 years old in good health. Sequencing input: blood. The genes are TRBV4-1 and TRBJ1-6; D is possibly TRBD1 (6 bases). The chain's CDR3 is CASSQEDSVYNSPLHF. CDR3 DNA sequence: TGCGCCAGCAGCCAAGAGGACAGTGTGTATAATTCACCCCTCCACTTT.